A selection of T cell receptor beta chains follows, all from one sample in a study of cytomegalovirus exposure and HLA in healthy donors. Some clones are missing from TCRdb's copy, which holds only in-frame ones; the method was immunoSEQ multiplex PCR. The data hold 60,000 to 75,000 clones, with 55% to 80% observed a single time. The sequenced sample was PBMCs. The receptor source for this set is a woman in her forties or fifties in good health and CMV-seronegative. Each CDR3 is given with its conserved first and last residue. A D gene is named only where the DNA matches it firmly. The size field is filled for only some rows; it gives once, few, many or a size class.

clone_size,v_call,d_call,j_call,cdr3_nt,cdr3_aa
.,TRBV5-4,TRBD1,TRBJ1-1,TGTGCCAGCAGCTCCGGACAGGGGGAGGGAGCGGCTTTCTTT,CASSSGQGEGAAFF
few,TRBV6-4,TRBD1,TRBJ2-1,TGTGCCAGCAGTGACTCGACAGGGGGCAATGAGCAGTTCTTC,CASSDSTGGNEQFF
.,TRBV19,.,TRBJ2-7,TGTGCCAGTAGTATTGCAGGAAGTAGCTCCTACGAGCAGTACTTC,CASSIAGSSSYEQYF
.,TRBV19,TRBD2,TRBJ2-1,TGTGCCAGTAGCCGAAGGGAGAGCGGGAGGTCCTACAATGAGCAGTTCTTC,CASSRRESGRSYNEQFF
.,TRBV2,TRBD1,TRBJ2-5,TGTGCCAGCAGTGAAGGAGGGGGACAGGGTTTAGAGACCCAGTACTTC,CASSEGGGQGLETQYF
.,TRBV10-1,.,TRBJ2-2,TGCAGCTTAAGTCCCCCCTACACCGGGGAGCTGTTTTTT,CSLSPPYTGELFF
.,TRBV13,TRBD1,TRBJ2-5,TGTGCCAGCAGCTTAGCCGCCTGGACAGGGTTGGATCGGACCCAGTACTTC,CASSLAAWTGLDRTQYF
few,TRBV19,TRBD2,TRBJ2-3,TGTGCCAGTAGTATCGGCGGGACTAGATCAGATACGCAGTATTTT,CASSIGGTRSDTQYF
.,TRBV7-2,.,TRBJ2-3,TGTGCCAGCAGCTTCTGGAGGGACACAGATACGCAGTATTTT,CASSFWRDTDTQYF
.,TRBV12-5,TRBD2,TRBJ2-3,TGTGCTAGTGGACCACTAGCGGGAGACCCCGATACGCAGTATTTT,CASGPLAGDPDTQYF
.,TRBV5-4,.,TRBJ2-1,TGTGCCAGCAGCTTGAAGTACGGGTCCAATGAGCAGTTCTTC,CASSLKYGSNEQFF
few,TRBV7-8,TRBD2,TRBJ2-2,TGTGCCAGCACCCTGACTAGCTCGGACACCGGGGAGCTGTTTTTT,CASTLTSSDTGELFF
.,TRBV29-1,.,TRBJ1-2,TGCAGCGTTGAAGGTATTACAGGCGAACACTATGGCTACACCTTC,CSVEGITGEHYGYTF